Below, one TCR beta chain is given with its context. Original methodology: Estimation of nucleated cell counts was performed using reference gene primer amplification. The repertoire was sequenced with immunoSEQ multiplex PCR; TCRdb's copy has only in-frame clones and lacks some. Clonal size and the V and J genes are those of that table, whereas D and trimming came from the DNA. The data hold 200,000 or so clones, with roughly 80% observed a single time. The sample originates from a study of blood T cell repertoires in COVID-19. About the study: Material from acute and convalescent COVID-19 was sourced from the United States, Italy and Spain.

The CDR3 spans 16 residues. J was trimmed by 5 bases and V by 4 bases; bases with no gene match: 10. Germline V gene sequence: CDR1 ENHRY, CDR2 SYGVKD. The sequence came from a human donor in a cohort sampled during active COVID-19. V gene TRBV10-3 combines with J gene TRBJ1-2, with 10 nucleotides matching TRBD1. The sequenced material came from peripheral blood. In DNA form, the CDR3 reads TGTGCCATCAGTGTCTCAACCCGGGACAGGGGATATGGCTACACCTTC. It yields the protein CAISVSTRDRGYGYTF.